Listed below are T cell receptor beta chains from one sample, sequenced in a study of cytomegalovirus exposure and HLA in healthy donors. Using immunoSEQ multiplex PCR, the repertoire was profiled, and TCRdb retains in-frame clones only, with some absent. Of under 200,000 clones in the sample, 65% to 90% are singletons; the top ten hold 2% to 2.5%. The source material was PBMCs. The receptors shown here come from a woman aged 18-30 years in good health and CMV-seronegative. CDR3s include the opening cysteine and the closing phenylalanine or tryptophan. Fields, in order: J gene, V gene, clone size, D gene, CDR3 DNA, CDR3 protein. D genes are given only for firm matches. A row's size may be missing; if present it is once, few, many or a size class.

j_gene: TRBJ2-2
v_gene: TRBV9
abundance: NA
d_gene: TRBD1
CDR3nt: TGTGCCAGCAGCGTAGCCGGGACAGCTCTTTTAGCCGGGGAGCTGTTTTTT
CDR3aa: CASSVAGTALLAGELFF

j_gene: TRBJ2-1
v_gene: TRBV11-2
abundance: NA
d_gene: NA
CDR3nt: TGTGCCAGCAGCCTAAACCGAATCGATGAGCAGTTCTTC
CDR3aa: CASSLNRIDEQFF

j_gene: TRBJ2-2
v_gene: TRBV1
abundance: NA
d_gene: NA
CDR3nt: TGCACCAGCAGCCAAGAGCCTAGCGGGAGGGCCGGCGGGGAGCTGTTTTTT
CDR3aa: CTSSQEPSGRAGGELFF

j_gene: TRBJ2-1
v_gene: TRBV5-6
abundance: NA
d_gene: TRBD2
CDR3nt: TGTGCCAGCACCCTGGGAGTAGCGGGAAACAATGAGCAGTTCTTC
CDR3aa: CASTLGVAGNNEQFF

j_gene: TRBJ1-2
v_gene: TRBV15
abundance: NA
d_gene: NA
CDR3nt: TGTGCCACCAGCAGAGATCTTGCAGGGATTAACTATGGCTACACCTTC
CDR3aa: CATSRDLAGINYGYTF

j_gene: TRBJ2-7
v_gene: TRBV5-1
abundance: NA
d_gene: TRBD1
CDR3nt: TGCGCCAGCAGCTTGGGACAGGGGGCCCGGTACGAGCAGTACTTC
CDR3aa: CASSLGQGARYEQYF

j_gene: TRBJ2-3
v_gene: TRBV18
abundance: NA
d_gene: NA
CDR3nt: TGTGCCAGCTCACCGGGGGGGCCAGATACGCAGTATTTT
CDR3aa: CASSPGGPDTQYF

j_gene: TRBJ2-3
v_gene: TRBV4-2
abundance: NA
d_gene: TRBD2
CDR3nt: TGTGCCAGCAGCCAAAATGGCGCGGGGGGACTCATTAGCACAGATACGCAGTATTTT
CDR3aa: CASSQNGAGGLISTDTQYF

j_gene: TRBJ1-1
v_gene: TRBV29-1
abundance: NA
d_gene: NA
CDR3nt: TGCAGCGTTGAAGATGGGCACACTGAAGCTTTCTTT
CDR3aa: CSVEDGHTEAFF

j_gene: TRBJ2-7
v_gene: TRBV11-2
abundance: NA
d_gene: NA
CDR3nt: TGTGCCAGCAGCTTAGTAGACCCAGGGTACGAGCAGTACTTC
CDR3aa: CASSLVDPGYEQYF

j_gene: TRBJ2-7
v_gene: TRBV30
abundance: NA
d_gene: TRBD2
CDR3nt: TGTGCCTGGAGGGTGGGACTAGCGGGGTATGATTCCTACGAGCAGTACTTC
CDR3aa: CAWRVGLAGYDSYEQYF

j_gene: TRBJ1-2
v_gene: TRBV30
abundance: once
d_gene: TRBD1
CDR3nt: TGTGCCTGGAGTGGACAGGGGGGAAGCTACACCTTC
CDR3aa: CAWSGQGGSYTF

j_gene: TRBJ1-1
v_gene: TRBV5-6
abundance: NA
d_gene: NA
CDR3nt: TGTGCCAGCAGCTTCGGCCCCGAGGTCGCTTTCTTT
CDR3aa: CASSFGPEVAFF

j_gene: TRBJ1-5
v_gene: TRBV7-2
abundance: NA
d_gene: TRBD1
CDR3nt: TGTGCCAGCAGCCCTCAGACAGGGGGCAATCAGCCCCAGCATTTT
CDR3aa: CASSPQTGGNQPQHF

j_gene: TRBJ2-1
v_gene: TRBV2
abundance: NA
d_gene: TRBD2
CDR3nt: TGTGCCAGCAGTGAAGCGTATAGCGGGGTATACAATGAGCAGTTCTTC
CDR3aa: CASSEAYSGVYNEQFF

j_gene: TRBJ1-1
v_gene: TRBV7-2
abundance: NA
d_gene: NA
CDR3nt: TGTGCCAGCAGCTGGGGGGGACGAGGCCAGAACACTGAAGCTTTCTTT
CDR3aa: CASSWGGRGQNTEAFF

j_gene: TRBJ1-4
v_gene: TRBV27
abundance: few
d_gene: NA
CDR3nt: TGTGCCAGCAGTATTCGGGGGGGAAAACTGTTTTTT
CDR3aa: CASSIRGGKLFF

j_gene: TRBJ1-5
v_gene: TRBV6-1
abundance: NA
d_gene: NA
CDR3nt: TGTGCCAGCAGTGAACCCCAGGGGAGGGAGCCCCAGCATTTT
CDR3aa: CASSEPQGREPQHF

j_gene: TRBJ2-3
v_gene: TRBV11-2
abundance: NA
d_gene: TRBD1
CDR3nt: TGTGCCAGCAGCCGTTCCCGGGACAGGAGCACAGATACGCAGTATTTT
CDR3aa: CASSRSRDRSTDTQYF

j_gene: TRBJ2-1
v_gene: TRBV6-4
abundance: few
d_gene: TRBD1
CDR3nt: TGTGCCAGCAGTCCCACCGGGACAGGGGAAGGGAATGAGCAGTTCTTC
CDR3aa: CASSPTGTGEGNEQFF

j_gene: TRBJ2-7
v_gene: TRBV25-1
abundance: few
d_gene: TRBD1
CDR3nt: TGTGCCAGCAGTGTACGGGACAGGGGCACCTACGAGCAGTACTTC
CDR3aa: CASSVRDRGTYEQYF

j_gene: TRBJ2-7
v_gene: TRBV28
abundance: once
d_gene: NA
CDR3nt: TGTGCCAGCAGTCCGGAGGGGTCCGTACTCTACGAGCAGTACTTC
CDR3aa: CASSPEGSVLYEQYF

j_gene: TRBJ2-5
v_gene: TRBV2
abundance: NA
d_gene: TRBD2
CDR3nt: TGTGCCAGCAGTGAAGCGCGGGGGGGAGCGGAGACCCAGTACTTC
CDR3aa: CASSEARGGAETQYF

j_gene: TRBJ1-1
v_gene: TRBV9
abundance: NA
d_gene: TRBD1
CDR3nt: TGTGCCAGCAGCGCCAGGGACAGGGTTACCCATGAAGCTTTCTTT
CDR3aa: CASSARDRVTHEAFF

j_gene: TRBJ2-7
v_gene: TRBV15
abundance: once
d_gene: TRBD1
CDR3nt: TGTGCCACCAGCATACGACAGGGGGGGTACGAGCAGTACTTC
CDR3aa: CATSIRQGGYEQYF

j_gene: TRBJ2-7
v_gene: TRBV29-1
abundance: NA
d_gene: TRBD1
CDR3nt: TGCAGCGCGGGACAGGGGGACTACGAGCAGTACTTC
CDR3aa: CSAGQGDYEQYF

j_gene: TRBJ2-5
v_gene: TRBV5-4
abundance: NA
d_gene: TRBD2
CDR3nt: TGTGCCAGCAGCTTGGGAGGGACTAGCGGGAGTTTAGGGACCCAGTACTTC
CDR3aa: CASSLGGTSGSLGTQYF

j_gene: TRBJ2-1
v_gene: TRBV19
abundance: few
d_gene: NA
CDR3nt: TGTGCCAGTAGGACGACAATGGGCATCCGCGGGGAGCAGTTCTTC
CDR3aa: CASRTTMGIRGEQFF

j_gene: TRBJ2-7
v_gene: TRBV27
abundance: NA
d_gene: NA
CDR3nt: TGTGCCAGCGGCAGGGTTGCCTCCGAGCAGTACTTC
CDR3aa: CASGRVASEQYF

j_gene: TRBJ1-1
v_gene: TRBV6-4
abundance: NA
d_gene: NA
CDR3nt: TGTGCCAGCAGCCCCGCTGCGGAGGGTGGAGTGAAAACTTTCTTT
CDR3aa: CASSPAAEGGVKTFF

j_gene: TRBJ2-1
v_gene: TRBV5-1
abundance: NA
d_gene: NA
CDR3nt: TGCGCCAGCAGCTCTCAGGGAAATGAGCAGTTCTTC
CDR3aa: CASSSQGNEQFF

j_gene: TRBJ1-2
v_gene: TRBV29-1
abundance: NA
d_gene: NA
CDR3nt: TGCAGCGTTGAAGGAGGGGGAAATGGCTACACCTTC
CDR3aa: CSVEGGGNGYTF

j_gene: TRBJ1-2
v_gene: TRBV7-2
abundance: NA
d_gene: NA
CDR3nt: TGTGCCAGCAGCTGGGACATAGGTGGCTACACCTTC
CDR3aa: CASSWDIGGYTF

j_gene: TRBJ1-1
v_gene: TRBV6-5
abundance: NA
d_gene: NA
CDR3nt: TGTGCCAGCAGTTACCAAGGGGTACTGAACACTGAAGCTTTCTTT
CDR3aa: CASSYQGVLNTEAFF

j_gene: TRBJ2-1
v_gene: TRBV9
abundance: NA
d_gene: TRBD2
CDR3nt: TGTGCCAGCAGCGAGGGACTAGCGGGAGGGCCTATCAACAATGAGCAGTTCTTC
CDR3aa: CASSEGLAGGPINNEQFF

j_gene: TRBJ2-3
v_gene: TRBV5-6
abundance: NA
d_gene: NA
CDR3nt: TGTGCCAGCATGGTGTCAGAATTTACAGATACGCAGTATTTT
CDR3aa: CASMVSEFTDTQYF

j_gene: TRBJ2-7
v_gene: TRBV28
abundance: once
d_gene: TRBD2
CDR3nt: TGTGCCAGCAGTTTAGCCGTAGCGGGAGGTAACGAGCAGTACTTC
CDR3aa: CASSLAVAGGNEQYF

j_gene: TRBJ1-2
v_gene: TRBV7-2
abundance: few
d_gene: TRBD1
CDR3nt: TGTGCCAGCAGTGGACAGGGCGGCTTAGGTGGCTACACCTTC
CDR3aa: CASSGQGGLGGYTF

j_gene: TRBJ2-5
v_gene: TRBV9
abundance: NA
d_gene: NA
CDR3nt: TGTGCCAGCAGCCCGAGGGCCGAAGGGACCCAGTACTTC
CDR3aa: CASSPRAEGTQYF

j_gene: TRBJ1-3
v_gene: TRBV5-1
abundance: NA
d_gene: NA
CDR3nt: TGCGCCAGCAGGTCGGGAACGCCGGCTGGAAACACCATATATTTT
CDR3aa: CASRSGTPAGNTIYF

j_gene: TRBJ1-2
v_gene: TRBV19
abundance: NA
d_gene: TRBD1
CDR3nt: TGTGCCAGTAGTACGGGGGACAGGACGGAATCAGATGGCTACACCTTC
CDR3aa: CASSTGDRTESDGYTF

j_gene: TRBJ2-5
v_gene: TRBV5-6
abundance: NA
d_gene: TRBD1
CDR3nt: TGTGCCAGCAGCTTGGGCAGGGGGCTTGGAGAGACCCAGTACTTC
CDR3aa: CASSLGRGLGETQYF

j_gene: TRBJ1-2
v_gene: TRBV9
abundance: NA
d_gene: NA
CDR3nt: TGTGCCAGCAGTCTAGGGGGAGGGCTGGGGTATGGCTACACCTTC
CDR3aa: CASSLGGGLGYGYTF

j_gene: TRBJ2-7
v_gene: TRBV15
abundance: NA
d_gene: TRBD1
CDR3nt: TGTGCCACCAGCAGAGGAGGGGGCCAGACCTACGAGCAGTACTTC
CDR3aa: CATSRGGGQTYEQYF

j_gene: TRBJ2-7
v_gene: TRBV6-1
abundance: NA
d_gene: NA
CDR3nt: TGTGCCAGCAGAAATTCCCGGACAGCCGCCGAGCAGTACTTC
CDR3aa: CASRNSRTAAEQYF

j_gene: TRBJ2-1
v_gene: TRBV9
abundance: NA
d_gene: NA
CDR3nt: TGTGCCAGCAGCGTAGGACACCTAAGCTCCTACAATGAGCAGTTCTTC
CDR3aa: CASSVGHLSSYNEQFF

j_gene: TRBJ2-7
v_gene: TRBV7-6
abundance: NA
d_gene: TRBD2
CDR3nt: TGTGCCAGCAGCTTAGACAGAGGACTAGCGGGGTACGAGCAGTACTTC
CDR3aa: CASSLDRGLAGYEQYF

j_gene: TRBJ1-2
v_gene: TRBV5-1
abundance: NA
d_gene: NA
CDR3nt: TGCGCCAGCAGCTCCTTTAACGGGGTCAGCTATGGCTACACCTTC
CDR3aa: CASSSFNGVSYGYTF

j_gene: TRBJ2-2
v_gene: TRBV10-1
abundance: NA
d_gene: TRBD1
CDR3nt: TGCGCCAGCAGTCAGGGGGCGAACACCGGGGAGCTGTTTTTT
CDR3aa: CASSQGANTGELFF

j_gene: TRBJ1-3
v_gene: TRBV5-1
abundance: NA
d_gene: NA
CDR3nt: TGCGCCAGCAGCTTCACAGGGAGCATTGAAGGAAACACCATATATTTT
CDR3aa: CASSFTGSIEGNTIYF

j_gene: TRBJ1-1
v_gene: TRBV7-6
abundance: NA
d_gene: NA
CDR3nt: TGTGCCAGCAGCCCCTCGGGGGGCACTGAAGCTTTCTTT
CDR3aa: CASSPSGGTEAFF

j_gene: TRBJ1-2
v_gene: TRBV18
abundance: NA
d_gene: NA
CDR3nt: TGTGCCAGCTCACCATCCGCCGCGGTCCTCTATGGCTACACCTTC
CDR3aa: CASSPSAAVLYGYTF

j_gene: TRBJ2-7
v_gene: TRBV18
abundance: NA
d_gene: TRBD2
CDR3nt: TGTGCCAGCTCACCACCCTCGACTAGCGCGGGCGAGCAGTACTTC
CDR3aa: CASSPPSTSAGEQYF

j_gene: TRBJ1-2
v_gene: TRBV9
abundance: NA
d_gene: NA
CDR3nt: TGTGCCAGCAGCGTACAGGGTGGGGGCTTAAACTATGGCTACACCTTC
CDR3aa: CASSVQGGGLNYGYTF

j_gene: TRBJ1-2
v_gene: TRBV5-1
abundance: NA
d_gene: NA
CDR3nt: TGCGCCAGCAGCTTGGAGGTTGGAGGGTCAAATGGCTACACCTTC
CDR3aa: CASSLEVGGSNGYTF

j_gene: TRBJ1-6
v_gene: TRBV4-2
abundance: NA
d_gene: TRBD1
CDR3nt: TGTGCCAGCAGCCAAGATGTGGGGACAGGGGGAAGGGTCCTCCACTTT
CDR3aa: CASSQDVGTGGRVLHF

j_gene: TRBJ2-3
v_gene: TRBV9
abundance: NA
d_gene: NA
CDR3nt: TGTGCCAGCAGCGCCGGAACAGGAGTCACAGATACGCAGTATTTT
CDR3aa: CASSAGTGVTDTQYF

j_gene: TRBJ2-7
v_gene: TRBV19
abundance: NA
d_gene: TRBD1
CDR3nt: TGTGCCAGCCACCCCGGGACAGGGGTCCACGAGCAGTACTTC
CDR3aa: CASHPGTGVHEQYF

j_gene: TRBJ1-1
v_gene: TRBV27
abundance: NA
d_gene: TRBD1
CDR3nt: TGTGCCAGCAGTTTATACAGGGGGAACACTGAAGCTTTCTTT
CDR3aa: CASSLYRGNTEAFF